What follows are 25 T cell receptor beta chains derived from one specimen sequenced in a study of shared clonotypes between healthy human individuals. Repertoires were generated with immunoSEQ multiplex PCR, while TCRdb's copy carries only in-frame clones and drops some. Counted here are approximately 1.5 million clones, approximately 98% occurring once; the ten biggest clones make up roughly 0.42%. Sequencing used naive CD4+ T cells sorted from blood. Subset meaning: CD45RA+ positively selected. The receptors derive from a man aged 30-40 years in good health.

This chain's CDR3 is CASSGRGQVNTGELFF. The CDR3 nucleotides read TGTGCCAGCAGCGGGCGAGGACAGGTGAACACCGGGGAGCTGTTTTTT. V usage is TRBV9 and J usage is TRBJ2-2, with 7 bases lining up with TRBD1. This CDR3 comprises 16 residues. Germline values: CDR1 SGDLS, CDR2 YYNGEE. The V gene end was trimmed by 3 bases and the J gene end by 1 base; junction bases not matched to a gene: 6.

The CDR3 DNA reads TGTGCCAGCTCACCACTGAAGATAGCGGGAGGGCCAGGCGAGCAGTACTTC. Its protein is CASSPLKIAGGPGEQYF. The rearrangement uses TRBV18 and TRBJ2-7; TRBD2 aligns across 11 bases. Per the germline V gene, CDR1 is KGHSH and CDR2 is LQKENI. The CDR3 length is 17 residues. The V gene end was trimmed by 1 base and the J gene end by 6 bases; junction bases not matched to a gene: 11.

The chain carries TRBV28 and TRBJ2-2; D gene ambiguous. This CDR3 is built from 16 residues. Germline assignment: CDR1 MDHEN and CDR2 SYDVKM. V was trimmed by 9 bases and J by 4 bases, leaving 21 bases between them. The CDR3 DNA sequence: TGTGCCAGTTTACTAAAACGAGGCTCGGCCACCGGGGAGCTGTTTTTT. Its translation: CASLLKRGSATGELFF. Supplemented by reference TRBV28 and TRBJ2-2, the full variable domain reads DVKVTQSSRYLVKRTGEKVFLECVQDMDHENMFWYRQDPGLGLRLIYFSYDVKMKEKGDIPEGYSVSREKKERFSLILESASTNQTSMYLCASLLKRGSATGELFFGEGSRLTVL.

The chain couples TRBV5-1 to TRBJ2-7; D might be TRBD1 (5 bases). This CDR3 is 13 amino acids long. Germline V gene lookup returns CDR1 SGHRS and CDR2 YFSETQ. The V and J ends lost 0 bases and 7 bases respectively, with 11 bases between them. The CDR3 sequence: CASSLDGAREQYF. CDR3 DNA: TGCGCCAGCAGCTTGGATGGGGCTCGGGAGCAGTACTTC.

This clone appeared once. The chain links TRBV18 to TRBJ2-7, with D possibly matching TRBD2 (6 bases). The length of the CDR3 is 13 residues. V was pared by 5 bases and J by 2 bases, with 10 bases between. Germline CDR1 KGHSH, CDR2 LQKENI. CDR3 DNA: TGTGCCAGCTCAGGACTATGGGCCTACGAGCAGTACTTC. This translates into CASSGLWAYEQYF. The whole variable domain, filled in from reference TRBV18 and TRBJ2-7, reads NAGVMQNPRHLVRRRGQEARLRCSPMKGHSHVYWYRQLPEEGLKFMVYLQKENIIDESGMPKERFSAEFPKEGPSILRIQQVVRGDSAAYFCASSGLWAYEQYFGPGTRLTVT.

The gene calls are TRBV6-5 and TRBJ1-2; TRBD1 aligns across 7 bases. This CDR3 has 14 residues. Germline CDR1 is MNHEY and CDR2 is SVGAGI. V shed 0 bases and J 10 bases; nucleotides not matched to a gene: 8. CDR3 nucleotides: TGTGCCAGCAGTTACTCCACAGGGGCGTGGGACTACACCTTC. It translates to CASSYSTGAWDYTF.

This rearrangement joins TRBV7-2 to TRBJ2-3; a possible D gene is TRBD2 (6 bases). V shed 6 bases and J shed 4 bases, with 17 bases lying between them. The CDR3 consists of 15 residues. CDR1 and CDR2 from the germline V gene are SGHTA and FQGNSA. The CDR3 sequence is CASRISGPTADTQYF. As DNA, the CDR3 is TGTGCCAGCAGAATTAGCGGCCCCACCGCAGATACGCAGTATTTT.

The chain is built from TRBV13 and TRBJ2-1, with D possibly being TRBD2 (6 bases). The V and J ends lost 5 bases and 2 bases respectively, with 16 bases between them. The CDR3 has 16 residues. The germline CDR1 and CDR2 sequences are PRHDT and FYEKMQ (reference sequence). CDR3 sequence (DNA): TGTGCCAGCAGCCCTCGGTACGGGAGTACCTACAATGAGCAGTTCTTC. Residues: CASSPRYGSTYNEQFF.

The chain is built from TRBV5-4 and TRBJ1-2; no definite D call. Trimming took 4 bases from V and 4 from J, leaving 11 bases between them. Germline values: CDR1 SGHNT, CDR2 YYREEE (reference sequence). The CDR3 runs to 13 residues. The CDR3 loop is CASSADTSYGYTF. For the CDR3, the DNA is TGTGCCAGCAGCGCCGACACCTCCTATGGCTACACCTTC.

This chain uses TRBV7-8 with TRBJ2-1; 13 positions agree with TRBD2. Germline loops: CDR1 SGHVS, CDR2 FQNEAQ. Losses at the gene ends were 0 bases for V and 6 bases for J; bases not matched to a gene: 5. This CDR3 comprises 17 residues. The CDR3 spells CASSLAVGLAGFNEQFF. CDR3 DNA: TGTGCCAGCAGCTTAGCGGTGGGACTAGCGGGGTTCAATGAGCAGTTCTTC.

The CDR3 coding sequence is TGTGCCAGCAGCGTAGGATCAGCGACGAACACCGGGGAGCTGTTTTTT. Protein sequence: CASSVGSATNTGELFF. The J gene is TRBJ2-2, the V gene TRBV9; D is unresolved. The germline V gene has CDR1 SGDLS and CDR2 YYNGEE. The length of the CDR3 is 16 residues. Between the trimmed V and J ends, which lost 0 bases and 0 bases, there was a span of 9 bases.

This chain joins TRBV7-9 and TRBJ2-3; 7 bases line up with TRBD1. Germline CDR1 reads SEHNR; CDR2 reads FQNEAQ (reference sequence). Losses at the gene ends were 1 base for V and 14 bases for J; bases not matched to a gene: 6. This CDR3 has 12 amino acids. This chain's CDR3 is CASSLVGDRVYF. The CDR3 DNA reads TGTGCCAGCAGCTTAGTAGGAGACAGGGTGTATTTT.

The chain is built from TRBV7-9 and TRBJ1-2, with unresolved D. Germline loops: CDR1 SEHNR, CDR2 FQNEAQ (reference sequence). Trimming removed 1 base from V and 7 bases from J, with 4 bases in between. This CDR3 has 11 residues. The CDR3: CASSLGGGYTF. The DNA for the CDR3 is TGTGCCAGCAGCTTAGGAGGTGGCTACACCTTC.

The CDR3 protein is CASSLVGLGAEQYF. CDR3 coding DNA: TGTGCCAGCAGTTTAGTCGGACTAGGGGCCGAGCAGTACTTC. This chain joins TRBV27 and TRBJ2-7; 7 positions match TRBD2. The V and J ends lost 2 bases and 6 bases, in that order; junction bases with no gene match: 7. This CDR3 region has 14 residues. The V gene's germline CDR1 is MNHEY and CDR2 SMNVEV (reference sequence).

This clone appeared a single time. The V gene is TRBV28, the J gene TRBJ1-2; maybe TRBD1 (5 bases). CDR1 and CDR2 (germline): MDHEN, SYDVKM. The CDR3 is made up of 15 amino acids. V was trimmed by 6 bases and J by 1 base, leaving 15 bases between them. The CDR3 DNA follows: TGTGCCAGCAGCGGTCTCGGGCAGGGTAACTATGGCTACACCTTC. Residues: CASSGLGQGNYGYTF.

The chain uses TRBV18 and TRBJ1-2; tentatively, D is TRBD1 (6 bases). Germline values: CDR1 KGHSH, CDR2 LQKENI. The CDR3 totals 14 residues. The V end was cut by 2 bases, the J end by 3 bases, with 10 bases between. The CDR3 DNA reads TGTGCCAGCTCACCAACGAGGGGGTACTATGGCTACACCTTC. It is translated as CASSPTRGYYGYTF.

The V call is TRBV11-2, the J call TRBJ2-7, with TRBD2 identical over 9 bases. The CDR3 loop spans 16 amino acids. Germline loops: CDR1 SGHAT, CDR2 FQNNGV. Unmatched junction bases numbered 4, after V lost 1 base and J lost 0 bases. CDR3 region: CASSLGPSGISYEQYF. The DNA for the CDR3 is TGTGCCAGCAGCTTAGGTCCTAGCGGGATCTCCTACGAGCAGTACTTC.

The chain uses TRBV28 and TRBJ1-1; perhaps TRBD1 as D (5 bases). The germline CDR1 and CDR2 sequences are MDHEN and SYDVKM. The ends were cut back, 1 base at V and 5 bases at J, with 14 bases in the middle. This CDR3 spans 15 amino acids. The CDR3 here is CASSLSAGMETEAFF. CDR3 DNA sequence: TGTGCCAGCAGTTTATCAGCAGGGATGGAGACTGAAGCTTTCTTT.

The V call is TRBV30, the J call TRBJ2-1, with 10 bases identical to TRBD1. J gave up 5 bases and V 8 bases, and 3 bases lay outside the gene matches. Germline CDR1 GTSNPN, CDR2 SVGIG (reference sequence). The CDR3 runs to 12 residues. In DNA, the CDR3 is TGTGCCAGGGACAGGGGTCACAATGAGCAGTTCTTC. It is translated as CARDRGHNEQFF.

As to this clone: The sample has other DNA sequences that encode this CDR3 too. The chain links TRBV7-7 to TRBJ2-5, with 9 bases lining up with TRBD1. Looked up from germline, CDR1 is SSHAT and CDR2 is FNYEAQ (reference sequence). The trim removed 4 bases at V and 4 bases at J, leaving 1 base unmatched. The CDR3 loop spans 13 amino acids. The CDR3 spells CASSSDRGETQYF. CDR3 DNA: TGTGCCAGCAGCTCGGACAGGGGAGAGACCCAGTACTTC.

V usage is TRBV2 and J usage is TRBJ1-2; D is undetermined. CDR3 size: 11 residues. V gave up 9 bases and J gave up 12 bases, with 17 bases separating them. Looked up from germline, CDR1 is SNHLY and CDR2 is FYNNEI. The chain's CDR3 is CARRDFSYHTF. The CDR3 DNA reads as TGTGCCAGGAGGGATTTTTCCTACCACACCTTC.

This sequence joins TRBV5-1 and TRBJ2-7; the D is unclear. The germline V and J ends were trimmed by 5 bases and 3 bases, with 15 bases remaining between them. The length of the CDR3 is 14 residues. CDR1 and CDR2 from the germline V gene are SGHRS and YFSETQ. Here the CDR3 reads CASRPTDTFYEQYF. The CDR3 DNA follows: TGCGCCAGCAGGCCGACCGATACCTTCTACGAGCAGTACTTC.

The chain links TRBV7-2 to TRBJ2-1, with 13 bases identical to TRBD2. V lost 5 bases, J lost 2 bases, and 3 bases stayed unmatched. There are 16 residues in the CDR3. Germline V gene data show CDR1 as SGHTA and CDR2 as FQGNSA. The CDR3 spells CASSRTSGSAYNEQFF. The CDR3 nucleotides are TGTGCCAGCAGCAGGACTAGCGGGAGCGCCTACAATGAGCAGTTCTTC.

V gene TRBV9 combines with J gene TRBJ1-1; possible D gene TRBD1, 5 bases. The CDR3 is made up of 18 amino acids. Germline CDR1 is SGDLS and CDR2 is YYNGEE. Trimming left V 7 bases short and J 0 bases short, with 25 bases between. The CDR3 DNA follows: TGTGCCAGCCCCACCCTTGATCGGAGCGACAGACTGAACACTGAAGCTTTCTTT. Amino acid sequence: CASPTLDRSDRLNTEAFF.

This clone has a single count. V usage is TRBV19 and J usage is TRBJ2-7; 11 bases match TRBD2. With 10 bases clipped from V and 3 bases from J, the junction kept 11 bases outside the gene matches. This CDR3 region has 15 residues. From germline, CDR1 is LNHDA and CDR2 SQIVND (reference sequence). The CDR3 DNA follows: TGTGCCACCTCGGGACTAGCGGAGACGCACTACGAGCAGTACTTC. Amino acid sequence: CATSGLAETHYEQYF.